These T cell receptor beta chains were read from a single sample in a study of siplizumab effects on memory and regulatory T cells. Sequencing used immunoSEQ multiplex PCR; TCRdb keeps in-frame clones, though not all of them. The sample shows approximately 46,000 clones, over 90% of them seen only once. The specimen sequenced was CD8+ T cells sorted from blood. These receptors all come from a human donor in good health. CDR3s include the opening cysteine and the closing phenylalanine or tryptophan. The D gene is left open where the match is weak. A row's size may be missing; if present it is once, few, many or a size class.

j_call,cdr3_length,v_call,d_call,clone_size,cdr3_aa,cdr3_nt
TRBJ1-2,15,TRBV2,TRBD1,NA,CASNKGQGSNYGYTF,TGTGCCAGTAATAAAGGACAGGGTTCTAACTATGGCTACACCTTC
TRBJ1-5,16,TRBV27,TRBD1,NA,CASSLGTGGIHQPQHF,TGTGCCAGCAGTCTTGGGACAGGGGGCATACATCAGCCCCAGCATTTT
TRBJ2-7,14,TRBV28,TRBD2,NA,CASSLGPSGNEQYF,TGTGCCAGCAGTTTAGGTCCTAGCGGGAACGAGCAGTACTTC
TRBJ2-7,18,TRBV19,TRBD2,NA,CASSISSGRALGEYEQYF,TGTGCCAGTAGTATCTCTAGCGGGAGGGCCCTCGGGGAGTACGAGCAGTACTTC
TRBJ2-3,15,TRBV29-1,TRBD2,NA,CSVEIAGVETSAQYF,TGCAGCGTTGAAATAGCGGGAGTGGAGACCTCAGCGCAGTATTTT
TRBJ2-6,15,TRBV4-1,NA,NA,CASSPPFSGANVLTF,TGCGCCAGCAGCCCGCCTTTTTCCGGGGCCAACGTCCTGACTTTC
TRBJ2-3,12,TRBV11-2,NA,NA,CASSLETDTQYF,TGTGCCAGCAGCTTAGAGACAGATACGCAGTATTTT
TRBJ2-7,13,TRBV7-9,NA,NA,CASRLSETYEQYF,TGTGCCAGCAGATTAAGCGAAACCTACGAGCAGTACTTC
TRBJ2-2,14,TRBV10-1,NA,NA,CASSGGPGTGELFF,TGCGCCAGCAGTGGGGGGCCGGGCACCGGGGAGCTGTTTTTT
TRBJ2-7,13,TRBV4-1,NA,NA,CASSHSPSYEQYF,TGCGCCAGCAGCCACTCCCCCTCCTACGAGCAGTACTTC
TRBJ2-7,15,TRBV12-5,TRBD1,NA,CASGLVQGTVYEQYF,TGTGCTAGTGGTTTGGTACAGGGGACAGTCTACGAGCAGTACTTC
TRBJ2-2,14,TRBV7-6,NA,once,CASSSGPRTGELFF,TGTGCCAGCAGCTCGGGCCCGAGGACCGGGGAGCTGTTTTTT
TRBJ1-5,13,TRBV2,NA,NA,CASRTGSNQPQHF,TGTGCCAGCAGAACAGGGTCAAATCAGCCCCAGCATTTT
TRBJ2-1,18,TRBV4-1,TRBD2,NA,CASSQQLRASGFYNEQFF,TGCGCCAGCAGCCAACAACTCCGGGCTAGCGGGTTCTACAATGAGCAGTTCTTC
TRBJ2-7,14,TRBV6-5,TRBD2,NA,CASSLLAAAREQYF,TGTGCCAGCAGTTTACTAGCGGCGGCCCGCGAGCAGTACTTC
TRBJ2-2,14,TRBV2,NA,NA,CASSDAAVAGELFF,TGTGCCAGCAGTGATGCGGCGGTTGCCGGGGAGCTGTTTTTT
TRBJ2-7,14,TRBV29-1,TRBD1,NA,CSVGDRGPSYEQYF,TGCAGCGTGGGGGACAGGGGGCCTTCCTACGAGCAGTACTTC
TRBJ1-1,14,TRBV15,TRBD1,NA,CATSPDRGHTEAFF,TGTGCCACCAGCCCCGACAGGGGGCACACTGAAGCTTTCTTT
TRBJ2-7,15,TRBV11-2,NA,NA,CASSLDPVPYYEQYF,TGTGCCAGCAGCTTAGATCCGGTTCCCTACTACGAGCAGTACTTC
TRBJ2-7,14,TRBV21-1,NA,NA,CASSNDRGGDEQYF,TGTGCCAGCAGCAACGATCGGGGCGGAGACGAGCAGTACTTC
TRBJ2-4,16,TRBV5-6,NA,NA,CASTWAQGWSKNIQYF,TGTGCCAGCACCTGGGCCCAGGGATGGTCCAAAAACATTCAGTACTTC
TRBJ2-7,15,TRBV6-1,TRBD1,NA,CASMIIGTGGYEQYF,TGTGCCAGCATGATCATCGGGACAGGGGGCTACGAGCAGTACTTC
TRBJ2-7,15,TRBV19,NA,NA,CASSTSARTSYEQYF,TGTGCCAGTAGTACGTCCGCGCGAACCTCCTACGAGCAGTACTTC
TRBJ2-7,13,TRBV2,TRBD1,few,CAGSQGASYEQYF,TGTGCCGGATCTCAGGGGGCGTCCTACGAGCAGTACTTC
TRBJ2-5,14,TRBV11-2,NA,NA,CASSSLSGRETQYF,TGTGCCAGCAGCTCCCTTTCCGGGCGGGAGACCCAGTACTTC
TRBJ2-1,14,TRBV30,NA,NA,CATAGGMSYNEQFF,TGTGCCACTGCAGGAGGGATGTCCTACAATGAGCAGTTCTTC
TRBJ2-1,15,TRBV29-1,TRBD2,NA,CSSLPEGGPGNEQFF,TGCAGCTCTCTCCCCGAGGGAGGGCCGGGCAATGAGCAGTTCTTC
TRBJ2-7,12,TRBV7-9,TRBD1,NA,CASSLTGAEQYF,TGTGCCAGCAGCCTAACAGGGGCCGAGCAGTACTTC
TRBJ2-1,15,TRBV7-2,NA,NA,CARTGSRAREFEQFF,TGTGCTAGGACAGGAAGCAGGGCGCGGGAGTTTGAGCAGTTCTTC
TRBJ2-1,13,TRBV29-1,NA,NA,CSVEGADYNEQFF,TGCAGCGTTGAAGGAGCGGATTACAATGAGCAGTTCTTC
TRBJ2-4,17,TRBV28,NA,once,CASSPHLNLGPQNIQYF,TGTGCCAGCAGCCCACACTTAAATTTGGGGCCTCAAAACATTCAGTACTTC
TRBJ2-7,15,TRBV4-1,TRBD2,NA,CASSQVGEGSYEQYF,TGCGCCAGCAGCCAAGTGGGGGAGGGGTCCTACGAGCAGTACTTC
TRBJ2-2,15,TRBV9,TRBD1,once,CASSPGTENTGELFF,TGTGCCAGCAGCCCCGGGACAGAGAACACCGGGGAGCTGTTTTTT